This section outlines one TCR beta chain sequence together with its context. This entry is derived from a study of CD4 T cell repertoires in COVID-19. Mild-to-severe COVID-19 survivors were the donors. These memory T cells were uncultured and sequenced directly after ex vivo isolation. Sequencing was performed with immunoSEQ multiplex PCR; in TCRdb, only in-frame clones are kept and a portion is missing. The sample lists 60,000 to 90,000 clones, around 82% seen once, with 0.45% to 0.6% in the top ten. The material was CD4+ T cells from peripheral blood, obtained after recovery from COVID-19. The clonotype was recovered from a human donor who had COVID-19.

The CDR3 nucleotides read TGTGCCAGCTCACCCCCCGCGGGGTTGGGACTAGCGGGAGAATCCGGGGAGCTGTTTTTT. It encodes CASSPPAGLGLAGESGELFF. This chain uses TRBV18 with TRBJ2-2; TRBD2 agrees at 14 bases. The germline gives CDR1 KGHSH, CDR2 LQKENI. Germline trimming cut 3 bases from V and 6 bases from J; bases unmatched to any gene: 15. CDR3 length equals 20 residues.